This passage covers 10 T cell receptor beta chains from one sample sequenced in a study of identical twins. MiXCR was run by TCRdb on the 5' RACE reads, yielding one entry per CDR3 protein. Counted here are 200,000 to 250,000 distinct CDR3 sequences, roughly an eighth occurring once; the ten biggest clones make up approximately 4%. These same records also appear under a second study, on yellow fever vaccine responses in identical twins.

Sequencing input: memory (CD45RO+) T cells sorted from blood. All receptors derive from a woman aged 18-29 years in good health.

This clonotype was seen more than once but under ten times. The rearrangement links TRBV3-1 to TRBJ2-2, with D possibly TRBD1 on 6 matching bases. The ends were cut back, 6 bases at V and 7 bases at J, with 21 bases in the middle. The CDR3 loop spans 16 amino acids. Per the germline V gene, CDR1 is LGHDT and CDR2 is YNNKEL (reference sequence). The CDR3 protein is CASSLKPQGMGGELFF. The CDR3 region has the DNA TGTGCCAGCAGTCTCAAACCGCAGGGGATGGGCGGGGAGCTGTTTTTT.

There are a few counts of this clonotype. The chain recombines TRBV5-1 with TRBJ2-3; D gene unclear. Germline V CDR1 and CDR2: SGHRS, YFSETQ. V shed 2 bases and J shed 0 bases, with 10 bases lying between them. This CDR3 is 15 amino acids long. Here the CDR3 reads CASSFADGSTDTQYF. The DNA of the CDR3 is TGCGCCAGCAGCTTTGCGGACGGAAGCACAGATACGCAGTATTTT.

This clonotype was seen repeatedly, ten times or more. The CDR3 region is CASSSGGRDTQYF. Here the CDR3 DNA reads TGTGCCAGCAGTTCCGGGGGGCGGGATACGCAGTATTTT. The V gene is TRBV6-5, the J gene TRBJ2-3, with D possibly being TRBD2 (7 bases). Germline loops: CDR1 MNHEY, CDR2 SVGAGI. V was cut by 4 bases and J by 6 bases, with 11 bases left in between. This CDR3 spans 13 amino acids.

In its sample, this clonotype was seen a few times. This chain uses TRBV5-1 with TRBJ2-3; D not certain. CDR1 SGHRS and CDR2 YFSETQ come from the germline V gene. V lost 0 bases to trimming and J lost 0 bases, with 5 bases between them. The CDR3 totals 14 residues. The CDR3 sequence is CASSLEISTDTQYF. The CDR3 DNA follows: TGCGCCAGCAGCTTGGAGATTAGCACAGATACGCAGTATTTT.

V gene TRBV29-1 combines with J gene TRBJ1-1; tentatively, D is TRBD1 (5 bases). CDR1 SQVTM and CDR2 ANQGSEA come from the germline V gene. CDR3 length: 11 residues. The V end was cut by 7 bases, the J end by 5 bases, with 11 bases between. The CDR3: CSGTGGTEAFF. DNA of the CDR3: TGCAGCGGTACAGGAGGGACTGAAGCTTTCTTT.

The rearrangement uses TRBV7-2 and TRBJ2-4; D unclear. Between the trimmed V and J ends, which lost 4 bases and 6 bases, there was a span of 7 bases. Germline V gives CDR1 SGHTA, CDR2 FQGNSA. The CDR3 is 12 amino acids. As DNA, the CDR3 is TGTGCCAGCAGCTCAAGGACAAACATTCAGTACTTC. Protein: CASSSRTNIQYF.

The J gene is TRBJ2-3, the V gene TRBV20-1, with 8 bases that match TRBD1. This CDR3 is 15 amino acids long. After removal of 7 bases from V and 2 bases from J, the junction contained 11 bases not matched to a gene. Germline V gene sequence: CDR1 DFQATT, CDR2 SNEGSKA (reference sequence). The CDR3 region has the DNA TGCAGTGTAACTCGGGGACAGGCTTTCACAGATACGCAGTATTTT. Encoded protein: CSVTRGQAFTDTQYF.

This clonotype was counted ten times or more. The chain employs TRBV11-1 and TRBJ2-7, with 15 bases matching TRBD2. The junction had 11 bases not matched to a gene; V was cut back by 5 bases and J by 0 bases. Per germline, CDR1 SGHAT and CDR2 FQDESV (reference sequence). The CDR3 has 19 amino acids. In DNA form, the CDR3 reads TGTGCCAGCAGCCCCCGGACTAGCGGGAGGGCCTCGTCCTCCTACGAGCAGTACTTC. This encodes CASSPRTSGRASSSYEQYF.

The chain has TRBV7-3 and TRBJ2-3, with 7 bases that match TRBD2. CDR3 size: 15 residues. Germline lookup yields CDR1 SGHTA and CDR2 FQGTGA. The V segment lost 5 bases and the J segment 6 bases; nucleotides outside the gene matches: 11. The CDR3 coding sequence is TGTGCCAGCAGCCTCCTTGCGGGGGTAGCCGATACGCAGTATTTT. Protein product: CASSLLAGVADTQYF. Drawing the rest from reference TRBV7-3 and TRBJ2-3, the complete variable domain is GAGVSQTPSNKVTEKGKYVELRCDPISGHTALYWYRQSLGQGPEFLIYFQGTGAADDSGLPNDRFFAVRPEGSVSTLKIQRTERGDSAVYLCASSLLAGVADTQYFGPGTRLTVL.

This clonotype was seen only a few times. The chain carries TRBV14 and TRBJ2-5; the D gene is possibly TRBD1 (6 bases). The CDR3 spans 13 residues. V was cut by 4 bases and J by 4 bases, with 10 bases left in between. The germline CDR1 and CDR2 sequences are SGHDN and FVKESK. The CDR3 nucleotides read TGTGCCAGCAGCCGGAAGGACAGAGAGACCCAGTACTTC. Translation gives CASSRKDRETQYF.